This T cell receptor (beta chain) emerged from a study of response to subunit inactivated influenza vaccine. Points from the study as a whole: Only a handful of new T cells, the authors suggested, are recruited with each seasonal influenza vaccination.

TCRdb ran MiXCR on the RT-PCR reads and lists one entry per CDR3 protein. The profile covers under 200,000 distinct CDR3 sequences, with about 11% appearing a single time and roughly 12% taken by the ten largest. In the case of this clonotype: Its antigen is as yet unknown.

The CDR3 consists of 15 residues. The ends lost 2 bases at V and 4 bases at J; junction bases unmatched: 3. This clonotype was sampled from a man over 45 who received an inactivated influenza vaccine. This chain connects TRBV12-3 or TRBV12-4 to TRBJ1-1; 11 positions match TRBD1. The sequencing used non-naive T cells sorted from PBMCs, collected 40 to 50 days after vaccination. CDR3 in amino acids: CASSLSGTGGTEAFF. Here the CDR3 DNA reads TGTGCCAGCAGTTTATCGGGGACAGGGGGCACTGAAGCTTTCTTT.